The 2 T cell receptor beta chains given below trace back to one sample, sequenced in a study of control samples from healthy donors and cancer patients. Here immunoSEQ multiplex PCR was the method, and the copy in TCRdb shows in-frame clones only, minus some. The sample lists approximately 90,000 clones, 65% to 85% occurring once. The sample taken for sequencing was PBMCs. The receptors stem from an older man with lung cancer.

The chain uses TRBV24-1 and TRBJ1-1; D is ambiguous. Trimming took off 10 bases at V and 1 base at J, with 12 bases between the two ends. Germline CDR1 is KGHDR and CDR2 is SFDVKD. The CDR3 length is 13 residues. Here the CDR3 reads CATRGWANTEAFF. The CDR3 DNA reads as TGTGCCACGCGGGGATGGGCGAACACTGAAGCTTTCTTT.

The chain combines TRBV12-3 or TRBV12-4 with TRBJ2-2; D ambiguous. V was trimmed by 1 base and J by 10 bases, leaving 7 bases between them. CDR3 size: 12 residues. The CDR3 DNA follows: TGTGCCAGCAGTTTAGTGGTCGTGGAGCTGTTTTTT. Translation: CASSLVVVELFF.